This TCR beta chain emerged from a study of cytomegalovirus exposure and HLA in healthy donors (dated by TCRdb to 2016 to 2017). Describing the broader study: According to an earlier analysis of around 600 of the donors, 150 million to 200 million T cells yielded over 90 million unique TCR beta sequences and about 280 Gb of sequence data. Both class I and class II loci were covered by HLA typing, at four-digit resolution. In an earlier analysis of roughly 540 of the donors, high-throughput TCR beta sequencing was used to judge whether each TCR beta V gene segment behaved as functional or pseudogenic. The number of typed donors differed by locus: about 620-640 for A, B, C, DRB1 and DQB1; 522 for DQA1; about 600 for DPA1; and 400 to 480 for DPB1. Using immunosequencing, the study profiled T cell repertoires from 640 or so subjects and related those repertoires to cytomegalovirus serostatus. About five DR-DQ haplotypes were treated as single units for association and clustering because of strong linkage in the cohort. Donor age, sex, ethnicity and CMV serostatus were compiled together with the repertoire data. About 300 gigabases of sequencing data and approximately 93 million unique TCR sequences were included in an early release covering 550 to 650 HLA-typed donors. The study combined high-throughput TCR immunosequencing, statistical association of individual TCRs with disease status, and machine learning to predict cytomegalovirus infection status. In addition to the first cohort of approximately 650 subjects, a separate validation cohort of approximately 120 different subjects was used. Of the 300 to 400 genotyped donors, about 80% fell in the genetic ancestry cluster associated with self-reported Caucasian donors. The aim of the study was to test whether cataloging public T cell receptors could identify signatures of past pathogen exposure. Rather than using new phenotypic data, the later analysis identified candidate immune exposures from TCR beta sequences and from how often those sequences occurred across donors. Every repertoire in the discovery cohort had been generated on one and the same sequencing platform. On average, about 200,000 unique TCR beta nucleotide sequences were sequenced per donor among about 400 genotyped donors of the cohort, with roughly 18% of those sequences being non-productive. A later analysis re-examined previously published TCR beta repertoires from 610 or so donors and added high-resolution HLA genotyping to investigate patterns of TCR occurrence. Genome-wide SNP genotypes for about three fifths of the roughly 670 donors were used in a later genetic analysis, which treated that subset as a discovery cohort.

Beyond this particular receptor, the publication reports: Only TCR beta chains were sequenced in this cohort, and the absence of alpha or paired-chain data limited detectable features. In an earlier analysis of more than 500 of the donors, most TCR beta V segments appeared in productive rearrangements about 87% or about 30% of the time, broadly matching IMGT annotations. Most TCR sequences were observed very rarely across donors, whereas some public TCRs were present in many individuals. Immune exposure information for the cohort was limited to CMV serostatus. In the study, some 160 TCR beta chains were listed as associated with cytomegalovirus. Several of the top co-occurrence clusters appeared to be linked to parvovirus B19, influenza, CMV and Epstein-Barr virus, according to a later analysis. A later analysis found that HLA-associated TCR beta chains were more clonally expanded and had lower generation probabilities than equally common non-associated chains. In a later analysis, the rate of TCR association differed among HLA loci, with DRB1 alleles having the most associated TCRs and HLA-C alleles having the fewest. A cluster of highly shared sequence variants was judged likely to be a technical artifact of the sequencing pipeline. According to a later genetic analysis, donors in an Asian-associated ancestry cluster had fewer N-insertions in productive TCRs than the approximately 630-donor mean. A further reported finding was that TCR beta sequences accurately predicted the HLA-A and HLA-B alleles for most subjects in the first cohort. Three of the identified cytomegalovirus-associated TCR beta chains were confirmed in vitro to be specific for cytomegalovirus antigens. Presence/absence analyses assumed roughly uniform sequencing depth across donors, an assumption that may not hold. Over 15 rarely observed V segments, including chromosome 9 orphons, were excluded from the earlier analysis of about 610 of the donors because counts were too low. The classifier was reported to diagnose cytomegalovirus status with high specificity and sensitivity in both the original and validation cohorts. V-gene and J-gene trimming of TCR beta chains was associated with a missense DCLRE1C variant in a later genetic analysis, and the association was replicated in an independent cohort. According to a later analysis, most CMV-associated TCR beta chains appeared to be HLA-restricted, and the HLA associations seemed to be driven largely by CMV exposure. When HLA alleles, especially DR and DQ, strongly co-occurred, attributing TCR associations to individual alleles was difficult. Linkage disequilibrium might explain the correlated functional status among segregating V segments, but an unknown experimental factor could not be ruled out. In a later analysis, about 16,000 TCR beta sequences were associated with specific HLA alleles at a false discovery rate of 0.05. According to the authors, the approach could potentially be generalized to other disease states and immunological phenotypes. HLA typing was unavailable for some donors at each locus, so association tests used only the typed subset.

As concerns this clone: Its target antigen remains unknown. Base qualities are not recorded, but no much larger clone differs from it by a single base.

In total, about 650 healthy bone marrow donors made up the cohort. At the time of sampling, every cohort member was nominally healthy, though immune exposures that went unrecorded were likely present. The donor was CMV seropositive and was included in the group of around 300 seropositive cohort members. Each donor provided a peripheral blood sample, and peripheral blood mononuclear cells were used for TCR beta sequencing. Genomic DNA was extracted from the blood cell samples with the Qiagen DNeasy Blood Extraction Kit. The library was generated by the immunoSEQ multiplex PCR assay. For the multiplex PCR, a mixture combining 60 forward primers for TCR Vbeta segments and 13 reverse primers for TCR Jbeta segments was used. The CDR3 region of rearranged TCR beta genes was amplified from genomic DNA with a multiplex PCR assay. The Illumina HiSeq System was used to sequence the amplified TCR beta libraries as 87-base-pair reads. The source study handled its data this way. A later analysis counted approximately 74 million unique TCR beta chains across the 650 to 800 repertoires, and roughly 9.9 million of these chains were shared by at least two donors. Raw reads were error-corrected and collapsed into unique sequences with a nearest-neighbor algorithm that merged closely related sequences to remove PCR and sequencing errors. To assign V, D and J gene segments, CDR3 sequences were aligned to IMGT reference sequences. For a sequence to be retained, a match of at least six nucleotides to both a V gene segment and a J gene segment was required. Rearrangements were classified as productive when the CDR3 lacked stop codons and remained in frame with V and J, and all other rearrangements were classified as non-productive. Following IMGT convention, CDR3 was defined as the stretch from the second conserved V-encoded cysteine up to the conserved J-encoded phenylalanine. Sequences without an unambiguous match to a single V gene segment were excluded from the earlier analysis of approximately 600 of the donors. In an earlier analysis of several hundred of the donors, V segments were called functional above 56.7% productive rearrangements and were called segregating when the between-donor standard deviation exceeded 5%. To diagnose cytomegalovirus status from the catalog of TCR beta chain sequences, a statistical classification framework was built. In a later analysis, V and J genes were assigned by comparing TCR nucleotide sequences against IMGT/GENE-DB human TR gene sequences. A later analysis assigned CDR3 sequences and most-parsimonious VDJ recombination scenarios with the TCRdist pipeline. In a later analysis, every TCR beta chain was defined by the combination of its CDR3 amino acid sequence and its V-gene family, and reads without a unique V-gene family were dropped. As a way to deal with suspected cross-contamination and a sequencing artifact, a later analysis dropped nearly 600 nucleotide sequences that were highly shared and had low generation probability. For each public chain, a later analysis derived a clonal expansion index from normalized ranks of inferred template counts within each repertoire. In a later analysis, generation probabilities were computed using a VDJ recombination model fitted to out-of-frame rearrangements, and the results were checked against IGoR. A later analysis scored TCR-TCR, TCR-HLA and TCR-CMV co-occurrence with hypergeometric tests, applying a repertoire-size bias correction to TCR pairs. False discovery rates were estimated in a later analysis by permuting HLA or CMV assignments 20 times. A later analysis grouped co-occurring TCRs with DBSCAN, adding TCRdist sequence similarity when clustering within HLA-allele-positive subsets. For co-occurrence clustering, repertoires with fewer than 30,000 or more than 120,000 public chains were excluded, along with 5 or 6 repertoires with anomalous nucleotide sharing. The source is immuneACCESS, and TCRdb retained only in-frame sequences with V and J called. Part of the clones is not carried over; for the studies checked, unresolved V genes explain less than half of this, and the remainder is unexplained. V and J calls and clone size are given by that table; D and trimming were obtained from the DNA. The sample profile shows about 140,000 clones; around 81% of them were found once. The top ten clonotypes cover under 7.5% of the sample.

The clonotype was recovered from a man in his forties in good health and CMV-seropositive. The sequencing input was PBMCs.

CDR3 reads: CAIWGGEDTQYF. The nucleotide sequence reads TGTGCCATTTGGGGGGGTGAGGATACGCAGTATTTT. The chain is assembled from TRBV10-3 and TRBJ2-3, with 7 middle bases fitting TRBD2. The CDR3, from cysteine to phenylalanine, totals 12 residues. The only DNA kept is the CDR3, 36 bases in frame from the first base. CDR1 ENHRY and CDR2 SYGVKD were looked up in the germline V gene. From V the trimming removes 9 bases and from J it removes 6 bases, while the gene matches leave 6 bases of the junction unaccounted for.